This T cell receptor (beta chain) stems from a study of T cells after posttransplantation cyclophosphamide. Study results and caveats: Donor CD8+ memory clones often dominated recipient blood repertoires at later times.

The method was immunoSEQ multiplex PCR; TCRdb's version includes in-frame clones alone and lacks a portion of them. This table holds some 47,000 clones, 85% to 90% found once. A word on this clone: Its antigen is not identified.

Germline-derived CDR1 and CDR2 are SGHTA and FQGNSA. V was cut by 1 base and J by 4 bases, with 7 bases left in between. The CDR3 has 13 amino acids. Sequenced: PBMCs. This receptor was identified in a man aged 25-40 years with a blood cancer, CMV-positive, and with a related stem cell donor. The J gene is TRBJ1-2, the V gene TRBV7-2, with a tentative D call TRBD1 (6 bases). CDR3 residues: CASSLDRVYGYTF. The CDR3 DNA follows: TGTGCCAGCAGCTTAGACAGGGTCTATGGCTACACCTTC.